These 17 T cell receptor beta chains share one sample of origin, sequenced in a study of shared clonotypes between healthy human individuals. Terminally differentiated effector memory CD45RA+ cells were left out of the naive CD8 fraction, which was CD45RO-negative and positively selected for CCR7. Sequencing was performed with immunoSEQ multiplex PCR; in TCRdb, only in-frame clones are kept and a portion is missing. The sample shows around 600,000 clones, approximately 95% of them seen only once. Source material: naive CD8+ T cells sorted from blood. The source of these receptors is a woman under 40 in good health.

This CDR3 reads CASSSLNYGYTF. DNA of the CDR3: TGTGCCAGCAGTTCTCTGAACTATGGCTACACCTTC. The chain employs TRBV27 and TRBJ1-2; D unresolved. Trimming shortened V by 4 bases and J by 2 bases, and 5 bases separated the two germline ends. Germline V lookup: CDR1 MNHEY, CDR2 SMNVEV (reference sequence). This CDR3 contains 12 residues.

This chain links TRBV6-5 with TRBJ2-1, with 9 bases that match TRBD1. The CDR3 covers 15 residues. The V gene end was trimmed by 6 bases and the J gene end by 8 bases; junction bases not matched to a gene: 11. Germline loops: CDR1 MNHEY, CDR2 SVGAGI. The CDR3 is CASRGAGQGVYEQFF. The CDR3 DNA reads TGTGCCAGCAGGGGAGCGGGACAGGGTGTCTATGAGCAGTTCTTC.

This chain connects TRBV19 to TRBJ1-1; no definite D call. The germline V gene has CDR1 LNHDA and CDR2 SQIVND (reference sequence). V lost 0 bases and J 5 bases, leaving 7 bases between the germline ends. The CDR3 is 13 amino acids. As DNA, the CDR3 is TGTGCCAGTAGTATAGATCTACTGACTGAAGCTTTCTTT. Encoded protein: CASSIDLLTEAFF. The entire variable domain, with the rest obtained from reference TRBV19 and TRBJ1-1, is as follows: DGGITQSPKYLFRKEGQNVTLSCEQNLNHDAMYWYRQDPGQGLRLIYYSQIVNDFQKGDIAEGYSVSREKKESFPLTVTSAQKNPTAFYLCASSIDLLTEAFFGQGTRLTVV.

The chain employs TRBV5-1 and TRBJ1-1; D unresolved. Germline V gene sequence: CDR1 SGHRS, CDR2 YFSETQ. The V gene lost 0 bases and the J gene lost 3 bases, with 15 bases spanning the gap. The CDR3 sequence is 16 residues long. The CDR3 reads CASSLDPAEPDTEAFF. CDR3 coding DNA: TGCGCCAGCAGCTTGGACCCGGCAGAACCGGACACTGAAGCTTTCTTT.

The chain's CDR3 is CASSSGLQKQFF. Written as DNA, the CDR3 is TGTGCCAGCAGCTCGGGACTACAGAAGCAGTTCTTC. This chain links TRBV5-4 with TRBJ2-1, with 7 bases lining up with TRBD2. Germline V lookup: CDR1 SGHNT, CDR2 YYREEE (reference sequence). This CDR3 has 12 amino acids. The trim removed 3 bases at V and 11 bases at J, leaving 5 bases unmatched. Full variable domain (remainder filled in from reference TRBV5-4 and TRBJ2-1): ETGVTQSPTHLIKTRGQQVTLRCSSQSGHNTVSWYQQALGQGPQFIFQYYREEENGRGNFPPRFSGLQFPNYSSELNVNALELDDSALYLCASSSGLQKQFFGPGTRLTVL.

The genes are TRBV9 and TRBJ1-1; TRBD1 aligns across 9 bases. The length of the CDR3 is 16 residues. V shed 4 bases and J 3 bases; nucleotides not matched to a gene: 10. Germline CDR1 and CDR2: SGDLS and YYNGEE. The CDR3 sequence is CASSPRQGGDDTEAFF. The CDR3 DNA reads as TGTGCCAGCAGCCCTCGACAGGGGGGGGACGACACTGAAGCTTTCTTT.

The chain is built from TRBV30 and TRBJ2-1; D possibly corresponds to TRBD2 (5 bases). V gave up 2 bases and J gave up 9 bases, with 8 bases separating them. Germline V gene sequence: CDR1 GTSNPN, CDR2 SVGIG (reference sequence). The CDR3 has 11 amino acids. The chain's CDR3 is CAWSYSVEQFF. The CDR3 region has the DNA TGTGCCTGGAGTTATAGCGTTGAGCAGTTCTTC.

Only one count was recorded for this clone. The chain carries TRBV28 and TRBJ2-5, with 9 bases lining up with TRBD1. With the DNA end fitting TRBJ2-7 better, the J assignment may be wrong. This CDR3 spans 14 amino acids. CDR1 is MDHEN, CDR2 SYDVKM, per germline. This chain's CDR3 is CASSSTGGTYEQYF. The CDR3 coding sequence is TGTGCCAGCAGCTCGACAGGGGGTACCTACGAGCAGTACTTC.

This sequence joins TRBV28 and TRBJ1-4, with D possibly TRBD1 on 5 matching bases. Germline V lookup: CDR1 MDHEN, CDR2 SYDVKM. The CDR3 contains 14 residues. V lost 6 bases, J lost 3 bases, and 11 bases lay in between. The CDR3 coding sequence is TGTGCCAGCAGCCCTCGGGGGGCTAATGAAAAACTGTTTTTT. As protein: CASSPRGANEKLFF.

The J gene is TRBJ2-1, the V gene TRBV7-9; tentative D call: TRBD2 (6 bases). Trimming took off 6 bases at V and 8 bases at J, with 11 bases between the two ends. The germline V gene encodes CDR1 SEHNR and CDR2 FQNEAQ (reference sequence). CDR3 length: 12 residues. CDR3 in amino acids: CASRRERDEQFF. In nucleotides, the CDR3 is TGTGCCAGCAGGAGGGAGCGGGATGAGCAGTTCTTC. The full variable domain, rest sourced from reference TRBV7-9 and TRBJ2-1, is DTGVSQNPRHKITKRGQNVTFRCDPISEHNRLYWYRQTLGQGPEFLTYFQNEAQLEKSRLLSDRFSAERPKGSFSTLEIQRTEQGDSAMYLCASRRERDEQFFGPGTRLTVL.

This chain uses TRBV4-2 with TRBJ2-5; weak D call: TRBD1 (5 bases). Between the trimmed V and J ends, which lost 3 bases and 11 bases, there was a span of 16 bases. Germline V gives CDR1 LGHNA, CDR2 YNFKEQ. The CDR3 extends over 13 amino acids. The CDR3 DNA is TGTGCCAGCAGCCAGGGGCCGGCGGTAGAGCAGTACTTC. Amino acid sequence: CASSQGPAVEQYF.

The CDR3 region has the DNA TGTGCCAGCACCCTGACGGAGGGGTGGACCGACTCTGGGGCCAACGTCCTGACTTTC. It yields the protein CASTLTEGWTDSGANVLTF. The chain carries TRBV7-9 and TRBJ2-6, with TRBD2 as a possible D gene (6 bases). V gave up 7 bases and J gave up 0 bases, with 22 bases separating them. There are 19 residues in the CDR3. Germline lookup yields CDR1 SEHNR and CDR2 FQNEAQ (reference sequence).

V usage is TRBV28 and J usage is TRBJ1-4; TRBD1 is a possible D gene (6 bases). The CDR3 runs to 15 residues. V was pared by 3 bases and J by 5 bases, with 13 bases between. Germline V gene data show CDR1 as MDHEN and CDR2 as SYDVKM. CDR3 amino acids: CASSFEGEANEKLFF. CDR3 coding DNA: TGTGCCAGCAGTTTTGAGGGGGAAGCAAATGAAAAACTGTTTTTT.

The chain has TRBV2 and TRBJ2-1; TRBD2 agrees at 11 bases. Germline V gene data show CDR1 as SNHLY and CDR2 as FYNNEI. This CDR3 region has 14 residues. The V gene end was trimmed by 6 bases and the J gene end by 4 bases; junction bases not matched to a gene: 2. The CDR3 DNA is TGTGCCAGCAGGACTAGCGGGGCTTACAATGAGCAGTTCTTC. It yields the protein CASRTSGAYNEQFF. The full variable domain, with the rest looked up from reference TRBV2 and TRBJ2-1, is EPEVTQTPSHQVTQMGQEVILRCVPISNHLYFYWYRQILGQKVEFLVSFYNNEISEKSEIFDDQFSVERPDGSNFTLKIRSTKLEDSAMYFCASRTSGAYNEQFFGPGTRLTVL.

The rearrangement uses TRBV5-6 and TRBJ2-7, with 7 bases aligning to TRBD1. The CDR3 sequence is 13 residues long. CDR1 is SGHDT and CDR2 is YYEEEE in the germline V gene. V trimming: 5 bases; J trimming: 2 bases; junction bases outside the gene matches: 4. The CDR3 sequence: CASRDGTAYEQYF. The CDR3 bases are TGTGCCAGCAGGGATGGGACAGCCTACGAGCAGTACTTC.

The rearrangement links TRBV13 to TRBJ1-2; 10 nucleotides match TRBD1. The CDR3 is made up of 16 amino acids. Unmatched junction bases numbered 9, after V lost 0 bases and J lost 8 bases. Looked up from germline, CDR1 is PRHDT and CDR2 is FYEKMQ (reference sequence). The CDR3 nucleotides are TGTGCCAGCAGCTTAGGCCAGACAGGGGGCGCGGAAGGCTACACCTTC. It translates to CASSLGQTGGAEGYTF.

This chain links TRBV29-1 with TRBJ2-5; TRBD2 agrees at 13 bases. The V and J ends lost 8 bases and 11 bases, in that order; junction bases with no gene match: 11. Germline V gives CDR1 SQVTM, CDR2 ANQGSEA. The CDR3 is 13 amino acids. CDR3 protein: CSFTGLAGYEQYF. The CDR3 DNA reads as TGCAGCTTCACGGGACTAGCGGGATATGAGCAGTACTTC.